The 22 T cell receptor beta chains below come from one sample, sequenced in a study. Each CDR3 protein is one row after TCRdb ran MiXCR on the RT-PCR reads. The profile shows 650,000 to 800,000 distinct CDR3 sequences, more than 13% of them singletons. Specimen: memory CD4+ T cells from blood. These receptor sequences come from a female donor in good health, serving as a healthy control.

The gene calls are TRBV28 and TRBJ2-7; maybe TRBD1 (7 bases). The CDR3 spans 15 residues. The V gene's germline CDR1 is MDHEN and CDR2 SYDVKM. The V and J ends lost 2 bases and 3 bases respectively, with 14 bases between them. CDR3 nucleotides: TGTGCCAGCAGTTTAGGAGGGGGCGCTGGCTACGAGCAGTACTTC. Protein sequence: CASSLGGGAGYEQYF. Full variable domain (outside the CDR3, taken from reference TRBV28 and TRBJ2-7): DVKVTQSSRYLVKRTGEKVFLECVQDMDHENMFWYRQDPGLGLRLIYFSYDVKMKEKGDIPEGYSVSREKKERFSLILESASTNQTSMYLCASSLGGGAGYEQYFGPGTRLTVT.

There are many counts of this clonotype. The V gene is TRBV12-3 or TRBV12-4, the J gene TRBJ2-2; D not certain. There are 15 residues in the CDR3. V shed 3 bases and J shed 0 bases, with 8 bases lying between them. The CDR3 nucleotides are TGTGCCAGCAGTTTTCGACGAGCGAACACCGGGGAGCTGTTTTTT. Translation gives CASSFRRANTGELFF.

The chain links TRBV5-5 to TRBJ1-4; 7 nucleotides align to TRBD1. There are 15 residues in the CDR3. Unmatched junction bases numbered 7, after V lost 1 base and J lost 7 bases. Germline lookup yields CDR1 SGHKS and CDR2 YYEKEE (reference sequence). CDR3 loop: CASSLTQGRGEKLFF. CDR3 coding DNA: TGTGCCAGCAGCTTGACACAGGGGCGCGGTGAAAAACTGTTTTTT.

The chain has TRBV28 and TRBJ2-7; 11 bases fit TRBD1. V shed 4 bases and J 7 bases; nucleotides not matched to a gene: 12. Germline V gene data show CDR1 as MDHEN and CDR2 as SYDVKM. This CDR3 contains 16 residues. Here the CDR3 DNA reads TGTGCCAGCAGTTCCCCCTCATGGGACAGGGGGAAAGAGCAGTACTTC. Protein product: CASSSPSWDRGKEQYF.

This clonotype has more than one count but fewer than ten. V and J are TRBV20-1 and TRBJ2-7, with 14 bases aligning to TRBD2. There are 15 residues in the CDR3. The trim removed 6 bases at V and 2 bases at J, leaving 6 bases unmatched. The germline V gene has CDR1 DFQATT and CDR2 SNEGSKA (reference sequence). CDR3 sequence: CSATRLAGGTYEQYF. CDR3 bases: TGCAGTGCGACTAGACTAGCGGGAGGGACCTACGAGCAGTACTTC.

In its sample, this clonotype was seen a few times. As DNA, the CDR3 is TGCGCCAGCAGACTGGCCGGCAGGGACGAGTATGGCTACACCTTC. This codes for CASRLAGRDEYGYTF. The rearrangement uses TRBV4-1 and TRBJ1-2; D perhaps matches TRBD1 (5 bases). CDR1 MGHRA and CDR2 YSYEKL come from the germline V gene. This CDR3 has 15 residues. The V and J ends lost 6 bases and 5 bases respectively, with 19 bases between them.

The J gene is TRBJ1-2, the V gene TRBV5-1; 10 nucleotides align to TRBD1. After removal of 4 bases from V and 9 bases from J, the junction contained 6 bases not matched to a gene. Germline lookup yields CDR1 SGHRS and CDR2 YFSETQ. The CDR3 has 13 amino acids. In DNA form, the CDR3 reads TGCGCCAGCAGCCTTTGGACAGGGGGAAGCTACACCTTC. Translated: CASSLWTGGSYTF.

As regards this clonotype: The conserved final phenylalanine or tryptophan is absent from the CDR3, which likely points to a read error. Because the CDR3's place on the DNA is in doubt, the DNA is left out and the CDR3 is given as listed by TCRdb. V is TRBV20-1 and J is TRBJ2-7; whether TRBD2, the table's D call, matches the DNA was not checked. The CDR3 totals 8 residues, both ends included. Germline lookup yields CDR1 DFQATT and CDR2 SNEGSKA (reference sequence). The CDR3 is CSARGGTS.

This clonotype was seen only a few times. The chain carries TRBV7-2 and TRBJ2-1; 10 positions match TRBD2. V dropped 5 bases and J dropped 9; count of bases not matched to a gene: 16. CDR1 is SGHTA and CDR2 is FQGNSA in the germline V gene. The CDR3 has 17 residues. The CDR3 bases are TGTGCCAGCAGCCGTACGTGGGCTAGCGGGGGTGGAAGTGAGCAGTTCTTC. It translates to CASSRTWASGGGSEQFF. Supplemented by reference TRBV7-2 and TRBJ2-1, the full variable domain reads GAGVSQSPSNKVTEKGKDVELRCDPISGHTALYWYRQSLGQGLEFLIYFQGNSAPDKSGLPSDRFSAERTGGSVSTLTIQRTQQEDSAVYLCASSRTWASGGGSEQFFGPGTRLTVL.

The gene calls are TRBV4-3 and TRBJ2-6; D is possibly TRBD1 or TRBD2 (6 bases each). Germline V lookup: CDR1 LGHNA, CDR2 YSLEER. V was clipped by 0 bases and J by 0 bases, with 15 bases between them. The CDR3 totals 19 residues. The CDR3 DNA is TGCGCCAGCAGCCAAGAAGGGGGGACCGGGGGCTCTGGGGCCAACGTCCTGACTTTC. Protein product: CASSQEGGTGGSGANVLTF.

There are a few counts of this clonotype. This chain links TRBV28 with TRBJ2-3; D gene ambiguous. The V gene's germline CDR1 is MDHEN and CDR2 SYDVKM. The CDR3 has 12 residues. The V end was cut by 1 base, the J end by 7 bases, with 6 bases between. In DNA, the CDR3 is TGTGCCAGCAGTTTATTCGGCAATACGCAGTATTTT. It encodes CASSLFGNTQYF.

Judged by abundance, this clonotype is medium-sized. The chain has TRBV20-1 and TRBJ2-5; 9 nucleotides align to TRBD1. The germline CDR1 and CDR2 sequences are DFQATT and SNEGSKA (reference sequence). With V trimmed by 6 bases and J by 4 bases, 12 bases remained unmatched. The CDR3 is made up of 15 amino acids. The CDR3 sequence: CSAVSPSTGGETQYF. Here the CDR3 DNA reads TGCAGTGCCGTTAGCCCCTCGACAGGGGGAGAGACCCAGTACTTC.

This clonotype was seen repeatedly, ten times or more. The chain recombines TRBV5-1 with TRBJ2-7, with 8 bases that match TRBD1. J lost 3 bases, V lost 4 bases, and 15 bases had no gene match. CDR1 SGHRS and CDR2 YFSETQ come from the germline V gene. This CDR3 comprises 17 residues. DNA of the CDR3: TGCGCCAGCAGCGACGGACAGGGAATTGTCACCGGCTACGAGCAGTACTTC. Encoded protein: CASSDGQGIVTGYEQYF.

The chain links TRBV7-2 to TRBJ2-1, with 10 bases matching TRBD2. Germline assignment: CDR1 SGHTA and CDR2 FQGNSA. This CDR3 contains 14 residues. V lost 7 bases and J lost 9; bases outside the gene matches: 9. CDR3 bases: TGTGCCAGCACCCGAGCGGGAGGGGGAGGTGAGCAGTTCTTC. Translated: CASTRAGGGGEQFF.

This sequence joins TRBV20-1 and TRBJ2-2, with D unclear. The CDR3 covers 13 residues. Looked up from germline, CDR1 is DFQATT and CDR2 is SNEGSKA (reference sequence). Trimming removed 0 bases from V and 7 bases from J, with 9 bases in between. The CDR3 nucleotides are TGCAGTGCTAGAGAGGACCACTACGGGGAGCTGTTTTTT. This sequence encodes CSAREDHYGELFF.

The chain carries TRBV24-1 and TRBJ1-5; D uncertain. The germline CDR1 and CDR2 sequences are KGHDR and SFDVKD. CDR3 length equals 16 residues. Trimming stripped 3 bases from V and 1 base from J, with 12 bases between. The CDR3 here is CATSDDTGFSNQPQHF. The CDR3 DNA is TGTGCCACCAGTGATGACACGGGGTTCAGCAATCAGCCCCAGCATTTT.

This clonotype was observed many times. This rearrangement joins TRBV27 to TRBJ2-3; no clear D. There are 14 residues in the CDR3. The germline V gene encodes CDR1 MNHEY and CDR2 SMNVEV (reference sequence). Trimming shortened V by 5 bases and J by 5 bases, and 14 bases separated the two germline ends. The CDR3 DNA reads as TGTGCCAGCAGTGAGAAAGGGTATAGAGATACGCAGTATTTT. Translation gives CASSEKGYRDTQYF.

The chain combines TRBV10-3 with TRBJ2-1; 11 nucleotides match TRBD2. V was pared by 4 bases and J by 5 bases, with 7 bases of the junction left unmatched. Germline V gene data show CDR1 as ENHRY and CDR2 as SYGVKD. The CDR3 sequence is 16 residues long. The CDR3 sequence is CAISGGGLAENNEQFF. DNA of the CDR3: TGTGCCATCAGTGGTGGGGGACTAGCGGAGAACAATGAGCAGTTCTTC.

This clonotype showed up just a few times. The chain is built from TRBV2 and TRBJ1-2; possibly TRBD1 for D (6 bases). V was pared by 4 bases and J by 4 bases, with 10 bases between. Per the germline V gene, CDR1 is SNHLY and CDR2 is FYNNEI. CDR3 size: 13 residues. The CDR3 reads CASSGDTVYGYTF. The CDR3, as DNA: TGTGCCAGCAGTGGGGACACAGTCTATGGCTACACCTTC.

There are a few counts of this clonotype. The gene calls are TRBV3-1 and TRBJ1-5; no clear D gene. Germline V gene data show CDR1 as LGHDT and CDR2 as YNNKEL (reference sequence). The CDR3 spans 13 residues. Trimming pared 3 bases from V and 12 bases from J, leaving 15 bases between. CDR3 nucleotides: TGTGCCAGCAGCCAGGAAACAACGACGGTCCAGCATTTT. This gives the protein CASSQETTTVQHF.

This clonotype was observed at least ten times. For the CDR3, the DNA is TGTGCCAGCACTCAGACCGCGTATAATTCACCCCTCCACTTT. This gives the protein CASTQTAYNSPLHF. This sequence joins TRBV12-3 or TRBV12-4 and TRBJ1-6; D uncertain. This CDR3 comprises 14 residues. Trimming took off 7 bases at V and 4 bases at J, with 11 bases between the two ends.

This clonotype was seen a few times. The CDR3 bases are TGCGCCAGCAGCCAAGAGTCGGGGTTCCTATCACTAATGGAGACCCAGTACTTC. The encoded protein is CASSQESGFLSLMETQYF. V usage is TRBV4-1 and J usage is TRBJ2-5; weak D call: TRBD2 (5 bases). The CDR3 sequence is 18 residues long. V was shortened by 0 bases and J by 5 bases, with 22 bases between the two germline ends. Germline loops: CDR1 MGHRA, CDR2 YSYEKL.